The 13 T cell receptor beta chains in this list originate from one sample, sequenced in a study of blood T cell dynamics during melanoma immunotherapy. Some clones are missing from TCRdb's copy, which holds only in-frame ones; the method was immunoSEQ multiplex PCR. This table has about 12,000 clones, roughly 90% appearing once. Specified time point: week 3, after first cycle of checkpoint inhibitor. The specimen comprised blood, sampled from a patient treated with checkpoint blockade. The source of these receptors is a human donor with melanoma.

The V call is TRBV5-8, the J call TRBJ2-3; weak D call: TRBD2 (5 bases). The V end lost 4 bases, the J end lost 2 bases, and 14 bases lay between the germline ends. This CDR3 has 15 amino acids. Looked up from germline, CDR1 is SGHTS and CDR2 is YDEGEE. The CDR3 sequence is CASSPGLVNTDTQYF. The CDR3 DNA reads as TGTGCCAGCAGCCCCGGACTGGTGAACACAGATACGCAGTATTTT.

This chain links TRBV5-1 with TRBJ2-7; 9 bases map to TRBD1. The CDR3 has 15 amino acids. In germline, CDR1 is SGHRS, CDR2 YFSETQ. J was trimmed by 0 bases and V by 4 bases; bases with no gene match: 5. The CDR3 region has the DNA TGCGCCAGCAGCCCGGCACAGGGGGCCTCCTACGAGCAGTACTTC. Translated, it gives CASSPAQGASYEQYF. Combining the CDR3 with reference TRBV5-1 and TRBJ2-7 gives the whole variable domain KAGVTQTPRYLIKTRGQQVTLSCSPISGHRSVSWYQQTPGQGLQFLFEYFSETQRNKGNFPGRFSGRQFSNSRSEMNVSTLELGDSALYLCASSPAQGASYEQYFGPGTRLTVT.

The rearrangement links TRBV7-9 to TRBJ2-7, with D possibly being TRBD1 (5 bases). Germline V CDR1 and CDR2: SEHNR, FQNEAQ (reference sequence). Trimming stripped 6 bases from V and 4 bases from J, with 7 bases between. The CDR3 consists of 11 residues. In nucleotides, the CDR3 is TGTGCCAGCAGTCCAGGGTACGAGCAGTACTTC. It encodes CASSPGYEQYF.

This rearrangement joins TRBV19 to TRBJ1-2, with 7 bases fitting TRBD1. This CDR3 contains 15 residues. In germline, CDR1 is LNHDA, CDR2 SQIVND (reference sequence). J gave up 3 bases and V 6 bases, and 10 bases lay outside the gene matches. CDR3 nucleotide sequence: TGTGCCAGTAGGTCGGACAGGAATCGGTACTATGGCTACACCTTC. It specifies CASRSDRNRYYGYTF. Based on the CDR3 plus reference TRBV19 and TRBJ1-2, the full variable domain is DGGITQSPKYLFRKEGQNVTLSCEQNLNHDAMYWYRQDPGQGLRLIYYSQIVNDFQKGDIAEGYSVSREKKESFPLTVTSAQKNPTAFYLCASRSDRNRYYGYTFGSGTRLTVV.

This clone came up a few times. This chain connects TRBV18 to TRBJ1-5; weak D call: TRBD1 (6 bases). The CDR3 spans 14 residues. The germline gives CDR1 KGHSH, CDR2 LQKENI. With 6 bases removed from V and 8 bases from J, the gap between germline ends came to 17 bases. The CDR3 region has the DNA TGTGCCAGCTCCCGGAGACAGGTTAGGGAGCCCCAGCATTTT. Encoded protein: CASSRRQVREPQHF. Filled out from reference TRBV18 and TRBJ1-5, the complete variable domain reads NAGVMQNPRHLVRRRGQEARLRCSPMKGHSHVYWYRQLPEEGLKFMVYLQKENIIDESGMPKERFSAEFPKEGPSILRIQQVVRGDSAAYFCASSRRQVREPQHFGDGTRLSIL.

The genes are TRBV7-2 and TRBJ1-5; D remains unclear. Germline V gives CDR1 SGHTA, CDR2 FQGNSA. The V end was cut by 2 bases, the J end by 5 bases, with 10 bases between. The CDR3 runs 14 residues. The CDR3 protein is CASSLFRVDQPQHF. Here the CDR3 DNA reads TGTGCCAGCAGCTTATTCCGGGTAGATCAGCCCCAGCATTTT.

This clone turned up a few times. This rearrangement joins TRBV9 to TRBJ1-1, with a possible D match to TRBD1 (5 bases). V gave up 6 bases and J gave up 1 base, with 13 bases separating them. The germline V gene has CDR1 SGDLS and CDR2 YYNGEE. The CDR3 loop spans 14 amino acids. CDR3 sequence reads: CASTTQDGNTEAFF. DNA for the CDR3: TGTGCCAGCACCACACAGGACGGGAACACTGAAGCTTTCTTT.

In this sample, this clone turned up once. J is TRBJ1-1 and V is TRBV6-5; 11 nucleotides match TRBD1. CDR3 length: 14 residues. Germline loops: CDR1 MNHEY, CDR2 SVGAGI. Germline trimming cut 6 bases from V and 4 bases from J; bases unmatched to any gene: 4. The CDR3 reads CASRVGQGATEAFF. Written as DNA, the CDR3 is TGTGCCAGCAGGGTCGGACAGGGGGCCACTGAAGCTTTCTTT.

CDR3 sequence (DNA): TGTGCCAGTAGACAAACGGGAGACAGCCAGTTCTTC. It specifies CASRQTGDSQFF. This chain joins TRBV5-5 and TRBJ2-1; possibly TRBD2 for D (6 bases). The CDR3 contains 12 residues. Trimming removed 8 bases from V and 13 bases from J, with 19 bases in between. Germline loops: CDR1 SGHKS, CDR2 YYEKEE (reference sequence).

V is TRBV10-1 and J is TRBJ1-1; D uncertain. The V end lost 3 bases, the J end lost 1 base, and 6 bases lay between the germline ends. CDR1 and CDR2 (germline): WNHNN, SYGVQD (reference sequence). CDR3 length equals 13 residues. The CDR3: CASSDEKNTEAFF. In DNA form, the CDR3 reads TGCGCCAGCAGTGATGAGAAGAACACTGAAGCTTTCTTT.

The chain employs TRBV6-5 and TRBJ1-3; D is unclear. The germline CDR1 and CDR2 sequences are MNHEY and SVGAGI. V lost 5 bases, J lost 1 base, and 3 bases lay in between. The length of the CDR3 is 12 residues. CDR3 sequence reads: CASSGSGNTIYF. The DNA for the CDR3 is TGTGCCAGCAGTGGGTCTGGAAACACCATATATTTT.

J is TRBJ1-1 and V is TRBV7-9; D gene uncertain. This CDR3 is built from 13 residues. The germline V gene encodes CDR1 SEHNR and CDR2 FQNEAQ (reference sequence). Trimming stripped 2 bases from V and 4 bases from J, with 8 bases between. This CDR3 reads CASSLRGATEAFF. Here the CDR3 DNA reads TGTGCCAGCAGCTTACGGGGAGCCACTGAAGCTTTCTTT.

The genes are TRBV21-1 and TRBJ1-2. TRBV21-1 constitutes a pseudogene. The CDR3 runs to 17 residues. The CDR3 is CASSPMQVRLPNYGYTF. DNA for the CDR3: TGTGCCAGCAGCCCCATGCAGGTGCGGTTGCCTAACTATGGCTACACCTTC.